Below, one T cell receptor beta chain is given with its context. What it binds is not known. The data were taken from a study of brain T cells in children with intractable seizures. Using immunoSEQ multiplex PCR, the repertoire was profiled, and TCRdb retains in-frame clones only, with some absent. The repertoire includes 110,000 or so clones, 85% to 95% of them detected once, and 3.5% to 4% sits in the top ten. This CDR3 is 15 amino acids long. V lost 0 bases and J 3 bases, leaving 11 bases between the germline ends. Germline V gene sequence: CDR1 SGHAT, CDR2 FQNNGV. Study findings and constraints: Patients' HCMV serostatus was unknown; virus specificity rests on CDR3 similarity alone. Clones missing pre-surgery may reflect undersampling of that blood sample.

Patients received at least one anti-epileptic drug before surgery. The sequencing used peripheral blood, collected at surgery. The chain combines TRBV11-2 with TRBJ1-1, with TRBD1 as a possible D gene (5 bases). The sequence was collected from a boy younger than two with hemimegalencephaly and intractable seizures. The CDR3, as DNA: TGTGCCAGCAGCTTAGATGGGGGGTTGGACACTGAAGCTTTCTTT. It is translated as CASSLDGGLDTEAFF.